The T cell receptor (beta chain) described here comes from a study of shared clonotypes between healthy human individuals. About the research overall: The composition of the donors was a couple of women and a few men aged 18 to 49. CD4 naive and memory got three plates each, CD8 naive two, CD8 memory one.

Authors' data handling: Filtering of immunoSEQ junctional sequences could not match full-length read filtering. Clones were sequenced by immunoSEQ multiplex PCR, and TCRdb holds only the in-frame ones, with some missing. V, J and clone size were drawn from that table, and D and trimming were deduced from the DNA. This table has hundreds of thousands of clones, roughly 96% appearing once. The CDR3 runs 14 residues. CDR1 and CDR2 (germline): MDHEN, SYDVKM. V dropped 6 bases and J dropped 8 bases, with 17 bases sitting between them. Terminally differentiated effector memory CD45RA+ cells were excluded by CCR7 positive selection of CD45RO-negative cells. The study drew all its donors from Caucasian adults living in Nashville, Tennessee.

The chain employs TRBV28 and TRBJ1-3; weak D call: TRBD1 (6 bases). Sequencing was done on a sample of naive CD8+ T cells sorted from blood. The TCR originated in a woman aged 25 to 45 in good health. CDR3 coding DNA: TGTGCCAGCAGCTACCGACAGGTCAGGGACACCATATATTTT. Protein: CASSYRQVRDTIYF. Together with reference TRBV28 and TRBJ1-3, the CDR3 gives the full variable domain: DVKVTQSSRYLVKRTGEKVFLECVQDMDHENMFWYRQDPGLGLRLIYFSYDVKMKEKGDIPEGYSVSREKKERFSLILESASTNQTSMYLCASSYRQVRDTIYFGEGSWLTVV.